This record concerns one TCR beta chain sequence. Its specificity is not known. The donors were in the approximately 120-subject validation cohort; that cohort was separate from the approximately 700-subject first cohort. CDR3 length: 15 residues. Germline V gene data show CDR1 as SGHDN and CDR2 as FVKESK. Deletions cut 3 bases from V and 3 bases from J, with 15 bases between. The source of the sample is a study of cytomegalovirus exposure and HLA in healthy donors. Libraries were prepared by immunoSEQ multiplex PCR; TCRdb keeps only in-frame clonotypes and omits some of them. The repertoire includes 67,000 or so clones, roughly 94% of them detected once, and approximately 1.5% sits in the top ten. Broader study findings: A classifier reportedly called cytomegalovirus status with high sensitivity and specificity.

The genes are TRBV14 and TRBJ2-7, with a weak D call TRBD1 (6 bases). The sequence was collected from a man younger than 35 in good health and CMV-seropositive. Sequencing was done on a sample of PBMCs. Written as DNA, the CDR3 is TGTGCCAGCAGCCACCGGACAGCATTTTTCTACGAGCAGTACTTC. It encodes CASSHRTAFFYEQYF.